A selection of T cell receptor beta chains follows, all from one sample in a study of blood T cell repertoires in COVID-19. The table came from immunoSEQ multiplex PCR; TCRdb's copy has only in-frame clones and leaves some out. The top ten clones hold about 1.7% of a sample with about 250,000 clones, around 86% of them seen once. Sequencing was done on a sample of PBMCs or T cells enriched from blood (not recorded which). All receptors derive from a man aged 35-49 years who had recovered from COVID-19. CDR3s include the opening cysteine and the closing phenylalanine or tryptophan. D genes are given only for firm matches. Where a row states a size, it is once, few, many or the class of an expanded clone; other rows omit it.

D gene	clone size	V gene	J gene	CDR3 DNA	CDR3 protein
NA	NA	TRBV5-6	TRBJ2-5	TGTGCCAGCAGCTTGGGGCGGGGAAGAAAGACCCAGTACTTC	CASSLGRGRKTQYF
TRBD1	once	TRBV13	TRBJ1-3	TGTGCCAGCAGCTTCAGGGGGCCCTCTGGAAACACCATATATTTT	CASSFRGPSGNTIYF
NA	NA	TRBV11-3	TRBJ2-2	TGTGCCAGCAGCCAACAGGACAAGGGTTCCGGGGAGCTGTTTTTT	CASSQQDKGSGELFF
NA	NA	TRBV27	TRBJ1-2	TGTGCCAGCAGTTGGGGAGGCTTCTATGGCTACACCTTC	CASSWGGFYGYTF
NA	NA	TRBV24-1	TRBJ2-2	TGTGCCACCAGTACGGAGGGAGGCACCGGGGAGCTGTTTTTT	CATSTEGGTGELFF
NA	NA	TRBV5-6	TRBJ1-2	TGTGCCAGCAGCTTGGCCCCCGGACAGATCTATGGCTACACCTTC	CASSLAPGQIYGYTF
TRBD1	NA	TRBV3-1/TRBV3-2	TRBJ2-7	TGTGCCAGCAGCCAATGGAAGACAGGGGCGGAACCTAACTCCTACGAGCAGTACTTC	CASSQWKTGAEPNSYEQYF
NA	once	TRBV27	TRBJ1-2	TGTGCCAGCAGTTTTCGTCAGGATCGGGGCTATGGCTACACCTTC	CASSFRQDRGYGYTF
NA	NA	TRBV7-9	TRBJ2-3	TGTGCCAGCAGCTTTGACAGCTACTCAGATACGCAGTATTTT	CASSFDSYSDTQYF
TRBD1	NA	TRBV6-5	TRBJ1-2	TGTGCCACCCACGACAGGGAGGGCTACACCTTC	CATHDREGYTF
NA	NA	TRBV6-4	TRBJ1-5	TGTGCCAGCAGTGAGGGACTCGATCAGCCCCAGCATTTT	CASSEGLDQPQHF
NA	NA	TRBV7-2	TRBJ2-5	TGTGCCAGCAGCTTACCGGGAGCCACTAGAGAGACCCAGTACTTC	CASSLPGATRETQYF
TRBD2	NA	TRBV19	TRBJ2-2	TGTGCCAGTAGTATACGGGAGGGGAACACCGGGGAGCTGTTTTTT	CASSIREGNTGELFF
TRBD1	NA	TRBV6-2/TRBV6-3	TRBJ1-1	TGTGCCAGCAGTTCGCCGAAGCCAGGGGGCCTCGGCACTGAAGCTTTCTTT	CASSSPKPGGLGTEAFF
TRBD1	NA	TRBV18	TRBJ1-4	TGTGCCAGCGGCCGGGACAGAGATGAAAAACTGTTTTTT	CASGRDRDEKLFF
TRBD1	once	TRBV9	TRBJ2-1	TGTGCCAGCAGCTCCCAATGGGGACAGGGAGTTGAGCAGTTCTTC	CASSSQWGQGVEQFF
NA	NA	TRBV10-3	TRBJ1-3	TGTGCCATCAAGGGAGAAGGAAACACCATATATTTT	CAIKGEGNTIYF
NA	NA	TRBV25-1	TRBJ1-6	TGTGCCAGCAGTGAGGCCGGGGGTGGTAAGAATTCACCCCTCCACTTT	CASSEAGGGKNSPLHF
NA	NA	TRBV28	TRBJ1-1	TGTGCCAGCACCTACGGGAGCTCCGAAGCTTTCTTT	CASTYGSSEAFF
TRBD2	NA	TRBV9	TRBJ2-5	TGTGCCAGCAGCGTAGGACTAGCGGGAGTGAGGCAAGAGACCCAGTACTTC	CASSVGLAGVRQETQYF
NA	NA	TRBV30	TRBJ2-5	TGTGCCTGGAGGGTGGCGATCGGGGAGACCCAGTACTTC	CAWRVAIGETQYF
NA	NA	TRBV27	TRBJ2-1	TGTGCCAGCAGTTTATCAGGGGTTGAGCAGTTCTTC	CASSLSGVEQFF
TRBD1	many	TRBV6-5	TRBJ2-3	TGTGCCAGCAGTAAGGACAGGGGAAGGGAGCAGTATTTT	CASSKDRGREQYF
TRBD2	NA	TRBV4-1	TRBJ2-3	TGCGCCAGCAAGCGGGAGGGAGGGACAGATACGCAGTATTTT	CASKREGGTDTQYF
NA	NA	TRBV7-6	TRBJ1-5	TGTGCCAGCAGCAACGGGAGGCAGCCCCAGCATTTT	CASSNGRQPQHF
NA	NA	TRBV12-2	TRBJ2-7	TGTGCAAGTCGCTTTCGGCAGGGGGACTCCTACGAGCAGTACTTC	CASRFRQGDSYEQYF
TRBD2	NA	TRBV7-6	TRBJ2-1	TGTGCCAGCAGCTCGCGGGGGGGCCCTGACAATGAGCAGTTCTTC	CASSSRGGPDNEQFF
NA	NA	TRBV5-8	TRBJ2-7	TGTGCCAGCAGCTTCTTCCCCTCCTCCTACGAGCAGTACTTC	CASSFFPSSYEQYF
TRBD1	NA	TRBV2	TRBJ1-2	TGTGCCAGCGTAATACAGGGGGACGGCTACACCTTC	CASVIQGDGYTF
TRBD1	NA	TRBV11-2	TRBJ2-2	TGTGCCAGCAGCTTGCCCTGGGACAGGAGGACCACCGGGGAGCTGTTTTTT	CASSLPWDRRTTGELFF
NA	NA	TRBV28	TRBJ1-1	TGTGCCAGCAGTTTCTCCAGGGAAGCTTTCTTT	CASSFSREAFF
NA	NA	TRBV7-9	TRBJ2-7	TGTGCCAGCAGCTTAACCCAGGGAATGCACTACGAGCAGTACTTC	CASSLTQGMHYEQYF
NA	NA	TRBV5-6	TRBJ1-2	TGTGCCAGCAGCTTGGACAGGGACTATGGCTACACCTTC	CASSLDRDYGYTF
TRBD1	once	TRBV4-2	TRBJ1-2	TGTGCCAGCAGCCAAGATCGGGACAGGGACTATGGCTACACCTTC	CASSQDRDRDYGYTF
TRBD1	few	TRBV7-2	TRBJ1-1	TGTGCCAGCAGCGGTGACCGGACAGGGTTTAACACTGAAGCTTTCTTT	CASSGDRTGFNTEAFF
TRBD1	few	TRBV4-3	TRBJ1-5	TGCGCCAGCAGCCAGAATCAACAGGGGGATCAGCCCCAGCATTTT	CASSQNQQGDQPQHF
NA	NA	TRBV13	TRBJ1-2	TGTGCCAGCAGCTTAGGGGCAGGGGCGGCTCCTTCCTATGGCTACACCTTC	CASSLGAGAAPSYGYTF
NA	few	TRBV4-1	TRBJ2-2	TGCGCCAGCAGCCAAGGAATCCGGGGCACCGGGGAGCTGTTTTTT	CASSQGIRGTGELFF
NA	NA	TRBV2	TRBJ2-7	TGTGCCAGCAGTGCCGGCGGTACCGAGCAGTACTTC	CASSAGGTEQYF
TRBD1	NA	TRBV18	TRBJ2-7	TGTGCCAGCTCCCTAACTCTATTGACAGGGACCGACGAGCAGTACTTC	CASSLTLLTGTDEQYF
TRBD1	NA	TRBV20-1	TRBJ1-3	TGCAGTGCTAGTGGACAGGGAGCTGGAAACACCATATATTTT	CSASGQGAGNTIYF
TRBD1	NA	TRBV19	TRBJ1-6	TGTGCCAGTAGTATCCAGACAGGGCTCTATAATTCACCCCTCCACTTT	CASSIQTGLYNSPLHF
TRBD1	NA	TRBV5-1	TRBJ1-2	TGCGCCAGCAGCCCGGACAGGCCATCAAACTATGGCTACACCTTC	CASSPDRPSNYGYTF